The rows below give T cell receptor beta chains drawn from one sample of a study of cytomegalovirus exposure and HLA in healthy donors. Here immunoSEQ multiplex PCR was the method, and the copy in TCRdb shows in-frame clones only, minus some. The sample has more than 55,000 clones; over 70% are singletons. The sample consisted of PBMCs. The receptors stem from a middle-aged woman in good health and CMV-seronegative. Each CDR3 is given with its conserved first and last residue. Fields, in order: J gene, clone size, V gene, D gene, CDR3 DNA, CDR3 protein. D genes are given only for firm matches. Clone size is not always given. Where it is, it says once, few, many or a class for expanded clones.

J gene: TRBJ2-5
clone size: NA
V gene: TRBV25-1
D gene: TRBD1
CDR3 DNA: TGTGCCAGCAGTGATAGGGACAGGCACCAAGAGACCCAGTACTTC
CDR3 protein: CASSDRDRHQETQYF

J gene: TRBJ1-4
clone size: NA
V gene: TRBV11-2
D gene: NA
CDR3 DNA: TGTGCCAGCAGGCGGGATCCCCATGAAAAACTGTTTTTT
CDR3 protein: CASRRDPHEKLFF

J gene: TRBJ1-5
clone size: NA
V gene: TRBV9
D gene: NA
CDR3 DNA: TGTGCCAGCAGCTTGGGGGGGGCTGCCAATCAGCCCCAGCATTTT
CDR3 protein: CASSLGGAANQPQHF

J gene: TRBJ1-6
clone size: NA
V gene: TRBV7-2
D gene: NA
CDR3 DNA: TGTGCCAGCAGCCTCGGACAACATAATTCACCCCTCCACTTT
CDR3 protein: CASSLGQHNSPLHF

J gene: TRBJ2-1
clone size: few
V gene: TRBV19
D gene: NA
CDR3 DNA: TGTGCCAGTAGGGGGGGAGGGGGGCCCTACAATGAGCAGTTCTTC
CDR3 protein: CASRGGGGPYNEQFF

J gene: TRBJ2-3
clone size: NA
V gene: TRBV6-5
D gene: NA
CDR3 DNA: TGTGCCAGCAACCCCAACGAGGCGGGCACAGATACGCAGTATTTT
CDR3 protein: CASNPNEAGTDTQYF

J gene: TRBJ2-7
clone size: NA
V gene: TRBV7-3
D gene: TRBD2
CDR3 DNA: TGTGCCAGCAGCCTAGCGGGAGGGCCCTCCTACGAGCAGTACTTC
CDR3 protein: CASSLAGGPSYEQYF

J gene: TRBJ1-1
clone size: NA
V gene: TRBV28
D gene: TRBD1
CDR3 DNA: TGTGCCAGCAGTTTGAATGCAGGGGGAGACACTGAAGCTTTCTTT
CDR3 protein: CASSLNAGGDTEAFF

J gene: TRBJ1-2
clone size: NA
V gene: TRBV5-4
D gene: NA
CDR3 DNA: TGTGCCAGCAGCTTCGTCGGTAACTATGGCTACACCTTC
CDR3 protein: CASSFVGNYGYTF

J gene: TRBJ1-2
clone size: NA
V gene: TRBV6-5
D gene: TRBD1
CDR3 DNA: TGTGCCAGCACCAGGGGGACAGGGGTTAACTATGGCTACACCTTC
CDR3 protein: CASTRGTGVNYGYTF

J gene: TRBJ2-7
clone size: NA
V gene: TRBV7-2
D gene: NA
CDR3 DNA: TGTGCCAGCACCCCCAACGGAGGGAAACCGGCCTACGAGCAGTACTTC
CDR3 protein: CASTPNGGKPAYEQYF

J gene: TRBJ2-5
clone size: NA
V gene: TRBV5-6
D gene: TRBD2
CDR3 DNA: TGTGCCAGCAGTTGGGGACTAGCGGGAGGCGAGACCCAGTACTTC
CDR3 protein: CASSWGLAGGETQYF

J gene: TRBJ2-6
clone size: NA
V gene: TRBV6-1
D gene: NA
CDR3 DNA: TGTGCCAGCAGTGAATCCGGGACACCCCTCTCTGGGGCCAACGTCCTGACTTTC
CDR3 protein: CASSESGTPLSGANVLTF

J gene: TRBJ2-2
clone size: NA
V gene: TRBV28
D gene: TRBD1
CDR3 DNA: TGTGCCAGCAGTTTATGGAGGACAGGGAACACCGGGGAGCTGTTTTTT
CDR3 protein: CASSLWRTGNTGELFF

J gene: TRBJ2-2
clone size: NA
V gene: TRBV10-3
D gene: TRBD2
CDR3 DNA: TGTGCCATCAGTGAGTCAAACCTAGCGGGAGCTCCCGGGGAGCTGTTTTTT
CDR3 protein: CAISESNLAGAPGELFF

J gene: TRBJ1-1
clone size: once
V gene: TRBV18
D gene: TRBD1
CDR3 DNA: TGTGCCAGCTCACCTGCAGGGGGTAACACTGAAGCTTTCTTT
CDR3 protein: CASSPAGGNTEAFF

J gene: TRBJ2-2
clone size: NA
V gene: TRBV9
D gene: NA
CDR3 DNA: TGTGCCAGCAGCGTAGTCGGTGACTTTGGCGGGGAGCTGTTTTTT
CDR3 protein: CASSVVGDFGGELFF

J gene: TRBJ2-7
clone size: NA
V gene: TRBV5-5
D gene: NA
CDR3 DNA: TGTGCCAGCAGTTACTGGGCGGGATCCACCTACGAGCAGTACTTC
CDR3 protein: CASSYWAGSTYEQYF

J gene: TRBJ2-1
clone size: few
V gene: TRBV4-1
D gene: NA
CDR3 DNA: TGCGCCAGCAGCCAAGATGAGCGGTACAATGAGCAGTTCTTC
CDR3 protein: CASSQDERYNEQFF

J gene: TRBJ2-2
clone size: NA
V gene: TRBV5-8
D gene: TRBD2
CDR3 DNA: TGTGCCAGCAGCTTGGCCCGGTCTAGCGGGAGGGACAACACCGGGGAGCTGTTTTTT
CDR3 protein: CASSLARSSGRDNTGELFF

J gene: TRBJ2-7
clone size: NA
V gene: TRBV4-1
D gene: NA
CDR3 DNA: TGCGCCAGCAGCCAAGGGCCAGGATACTACGAGCAGTACTTC
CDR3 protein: CASSQGPGYYEQYF

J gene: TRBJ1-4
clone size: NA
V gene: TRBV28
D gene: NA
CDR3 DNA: TGTGCCAGCCTTATTGGAGGGGGGGATTTCGAAAAACTGTTTTTT
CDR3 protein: CASLIGGGDFEKLFF

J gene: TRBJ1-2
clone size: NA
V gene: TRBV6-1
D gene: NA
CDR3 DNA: TGTGCCAGCAGATACAGGGAAATGAGTGGCTACACCTTC
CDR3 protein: CASRYREMSGYTF

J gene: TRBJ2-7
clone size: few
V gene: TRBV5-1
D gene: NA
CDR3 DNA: TGCGCCAGCAGCTTGAAGTCGGGACACAGCAACCGTACCTACGAGCAGTACTTC
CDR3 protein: CASSLKSGHSNRTYEQYF

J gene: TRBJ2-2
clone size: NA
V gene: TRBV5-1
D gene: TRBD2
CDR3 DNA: TGCGCCAGCAGCTTTAGACTAGCGGGTAACACCGGGGAGCTGTTTTTT
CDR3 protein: CASSFRLAGNTGELFF

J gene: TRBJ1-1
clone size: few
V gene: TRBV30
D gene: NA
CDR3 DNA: TGTGCCTGGAGTAGGGACTCGGCTCTGGGGGACACTGAAGCTTTCTTT
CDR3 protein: CAWSRDSALGDTEAFF

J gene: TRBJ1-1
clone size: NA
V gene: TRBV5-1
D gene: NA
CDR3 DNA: TGCGCCAGCAGCTTATCCGCCAGGGCGCCGGGCACTGAAGCTTTCTTT
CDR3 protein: CASSLSARAPGTEAFF

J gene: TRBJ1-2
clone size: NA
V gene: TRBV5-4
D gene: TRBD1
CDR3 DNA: TGTGCCAGCAGCTTGAGACAGGGAGGTCATGGCTACACCTTC
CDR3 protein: CASSLRQGGHGYTF

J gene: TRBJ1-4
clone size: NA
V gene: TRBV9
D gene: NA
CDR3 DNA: TGTGCCAGCAGCCCCCCCGGACAGACTAATGAAAAACTGTTTTTT
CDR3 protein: CASSPPGQTNEKLFF

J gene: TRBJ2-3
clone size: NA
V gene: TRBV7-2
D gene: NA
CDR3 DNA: TGTGCCAGCAGTATAGTGGGGGGTTTCACAGATACGCAGTATTTT
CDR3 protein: CASSIVGGFTDTQYF